The 20 T cell receptor beta chains below were found in one sample sequenced in a study of shared clonotypes between healthy human individuals. Repertoires were generated with immunoSEQ multiplex PCR, while TCRdb's copy carries only in-frame clones and drops some. The data contain over 850,000 clones, about four fifths of them singletons. The sequencing sample was made of memory CD4+ T cells from PBMCs. Subset reported: CD45RA-negative fraction. Receptors originate from a man younger than 35 in good health. Some clones in this sample may be carry-over from other donors' samples.

This chain links TRBV7-7 with TRBJ2-7; 8 nucleotides align to TRBD1. The J segment lost 3 bases and the V segment lost 3 bases, leaving 7 bases of the junction unmatched. Germline assignment: CDR1 SSHAT and CDR2 FNYEAQ (reference sequence). This CDR3 has 15 amino acids. The CDR3 DNA is TGTGCCAGCAGCTTGCGGGCAGGGGGCTACTACGAGCAGTACTTC. This translates into CASSLRAGGYYEQYF.

CDR3 sequence: CASSETPAGETQYF. The CDR3 region has the DNA TGTGCCAGCAGTGAAACCCCAGCGGGAGAGACCCAGTACTTC. J is TRBJ2-5 and V is TRBV2, with a possible D match to TRBD2 (6 bases). This CDR3 spans 14 amino acids. Trimming stripped 2 bases from V and 4 bases from J, with 11 bases between. Germline V gene sequence: CDR1 SNHLY, CDR2 FYNNEI.

The rearrangement links TRBV10-1 to TRBJ2-7; no firm D call. Germline assignment: CDR1 WNHNN and CDR2 SYGVQD (reference sequence). The CDR3 is 12 amino acids. V gave up 5 bases and J gave up 0 bases, with 5 bases separating them. CDR3 DNA: TGCGCCAGCAGTAGAAGCTCCTACGAGCAGTACTTC. Amino acid sequence: CASSRSSYEQYF.

The chain carries TRBV20-1 and TRBJ2-3; D unresolved. Germline loops: CDR1 DFQATT, CDR2 SNEGSKA (reference sequence). The CDR3 is 11 residues long. V was pared by 6 bases and J by 6 bases, with 10 bases between. CDR3 DNA sequence: TGCAGTGCCTCACAAGCCGATACGCAGTATTTT. Residues: CSASQADTQYF.

The chain joins TRBV6-6 to TRBJ2-3; no definite D call. Germline CDR1 is MNHNY and CDR2 is SVGAGI (reference sequence). V lost 8 bases to trimming and J lost 0 bases, with 12 bases between them. The CDR3 consists of 14 residues. The CDR3 protein is CASRTPRSTDTQYF. In DNA form, the CDR3 reads TGTGCCAGCCGGACCCCGCGGAGCACAGATACGCAGTATTTT.

This clone was recorded once. The chain recombines TRBV4-2 with TRBJ1-2; D is perhaps TRBD1 (5 bases). The CDR3 covers 15 residues. V shed 5 bases and J shed 3 bases, with 16 bases lying between them. Germline V lookup: CDR1 LGHNA, CDR2 YNFKEQ. CDR3 loop: CASSFLPGQYYGYTF. In DNA, the CDR3 is TGTGCCAGCAGCTTTCTGCCGGGGCAATACTATGGCTACACCTTC.

The rearrangement joins TRBV19 to TRBJ2-7; 9 nucleotides line up with TRBD1. This CDR3 contains 16 residues. Looked up from germline, CDR1 is LNHDA and CDR2 is SQIVND (reference sequence). V lost 3 bases, J lost 3 bases, and 9 bases stayed unmatched. In DNA form, the CDR3 reads TGTGCCAGTAGTATCCCCCCCCGGACAGGGGTCTACGAGCAGTACTTC. Its translation is CASSIPPRTGVYEQYF.

This rearrangement joins TRBV28 to TRBJ2-1, with 8 bases identical to TRBD2. V lost 5 bases, J lost 0 bases, and 3 bases stayed unmatched. The CDR3 extends over 15 amino acids. Germline V gene data show CDR1 as MDHEN and CDR2 as SYDVKM. The CDR3 sequence: CASSQSGSSYNEQFF. DNA for the CDR3: TGTGCCAGCAGTCAGAGCGGGAGCTCCTACAATGAGCAGTTCTTC.

The chain links TRBV11-2 to TRBJ2-7; 11 nucleotides align to TRBD1. V shed 4 bases and J 3 bases; nucleotides not matched to a gene: 8. CDR1 and CDR2 from the germline V gene are SGHAT and FQNNGV. The CDR3 is 16 residues long. CDR3 sequence reads: CASSSARTGGGYEQYF. DNA of the CDR3: TGTGCCAGCAGCTCGGCCAGGACAGGGGGCGGCTACGAGCAGTACTTC.

This chain joins TRBV6-6 and TRBJ1-4, with D tentatively TRBD1 (6 bases). Trimming pared 0 bases from V and 8 bases from J, leaving 13 bases between. This CDR3 is built from 15 residues. CDR1 is MNHNY and CDR2 is SVGAGI in the germline V gene (reference sequence). The CDR3 reads CASSYSVQGGEKLFF. In DNA, the CDR3 is TGTGCCAGCAGTTACTCGGTACAGGGTGGAGAAAAACTGTTTTTT.

V and J are TRBV6-1 and TRBJ1-1; 7 bases agree with TRBD1. Germline trimming cut 6 bases from V and 1 base from J; bases unmatched to any gene: 2. The CDR3 consists of 13 residues. CDR1 is MNHNS, CDR2 SASEGT, per germline. This CDR3 is CASRQGKNTEAFF. CDR3 nucleotide sequence: TGTGCCAGCAGACAGGGGAAGAACACTGAAGCTTTCTTT.

This chain uses TRBV28 with TRBJ1-2; D unclear. The V and J ends lost 4 bases and 5 bases respectively, with 17 bases between them. This CDR3 has 15 amino acids. Germline V lookup: CDR1 MDHEN, CDR2 SYDVKM. The CDR3 loop reads CASSSPSPAGYGYTF. The CDR3 DNA reads as TGTGCCAGCAGTTCTCCCTCTCCCGCCGGGTATGGCTACACCTTC.

This chain uses TRBV29-1 with TRBJ2-7, with 11 bases lining up with TRBD2. Germline V gene data show CDR1 as SQVTM and CDR2 as ANQGSEA. V shed 6 bases and J 5 bases; nucleotides not matched to a gene: 6. The CDR3 totals 13 residues. The CDR3 region is CSVVLAGAHEQYF. In DNA form, the CDR3 reads TGCAGCGTAGTACTAGCGGGAGCCCACGAGCAGTACTTC.

The chain has TRBV4-1 and TRBJ2-5; 9 bases line up with TRBD2. Matching the DNA end better, TRBJ2-7 makes the J call doubtful. This CDR3 spans 16 amino acids. Per the germline V gene, CDR1 is MGHRA and CDR2 is YSYEKL. The CDR3 loop reads CASSQGLAGPSYEQYF. In nucleotides, the CDR3 is TGCGCCAGCAGCCAAGGGCTAGCGGGACCCTCCTACGAGCAGTACTTC.

This clone was recorded only once. The chain joins TRBV19 to TRBJ2-3; possible D gene TRBD2, 6 bases. Germline CDR1 reads LNHDA; CDR2 reads SQIVND (reference sequence). Trimming left V 5 bases short and J 4 bases short, with 16 bases between. The CDR3 totals 15 residues. The CDR3 is CASSRLGERADTQYF. In DNA form, the CDR3 reads TGTGCCAGTAGTCGACTAGGGGAACGGGCAGATACGCAGTATTTT.

The V and J genes are TRBV29-1 and TRBJ2-1; 11 nucleotides agree with TRBD2. The J segment lost 6 bases and the V segment lost 6 bases, leaving 1 base of the junction unmatched. The germline V gene has CDR1 SQVTM and CDR2 ANQGSEA. CDR3 length equals 12 residues. This CDR3 is CSVTSGINEQFF. CDR3 sequence (DNA): TGCAGCGTGACTAGCGGGATCAATGAGCAGTTCTTC.

This chain uses TRBV7-6 with TRBJ2-1; D remains ambiguous. Trimming removed 2 bases from V and 7 bases from J, with 12 bases in between. The CDR3 has 14 amino acids. Per germline, CDR1 SGHVS and CDR2 FNYEAQ. This CDR3 reads CASSLYVTTNEQFF. In DNA form, the CDR3 reads TGTGCCAGCAGCTTATACGTAACGACGAATGAGCAGTTCTTC.

This clone was observed a single time. The chain links TRBV15 to TRBJ2-4; 8 nucleotides line up with TRBD1. The J segment lost 2 bases and the V segment lost 0 bases, leaving 6 bases of the junction unmatched. In germline, CDR1 is LNHNV, CDR2 YYDKDF (reference sequence). The CDR3 runs 17 residues. CDR3 protein: CATSRDSRTGSKNIQYF. The CDR3 bases are TGTGCCACCAGCAGAGATTCTAGGACAGGGTCCAAAAACATTCAGTACTTC.

The chain joins TRBV5-5 to TRBJ1-5; weak D call: TRBD1 (6 bases). Germline V CDR1 and CDR2: SGHKS, YYEKEE (reference sequence). Trimming shortened V by 2 bases and J by 7 bases, and 13 bases separated the two germline ends. This CDR3 spans 14 amino acids. CDR3 sequence: CASSLQGSEQPQHF. The CDR3, as DNA: TGTGCCAGCAGCTTACAGGGCAGTGAGCAGCCCCAGCATTTT.

In the case of this clone: A much more abundant neighbour one base away suggests this may be a read error. Other DNA sequences from this sample encode an identical CDR3 as well. The chain couples TRBV28 to TRBJ2-7, with D unclear. There are 10 residues in the CDR3. Germline V CDR1 and CDR2: MDHEN, SYDVKM. The ends were cut back, 5 bases at V and 3 bases at J, with 2 bases in the middle. The CDR3 spells CASSLYEQYF. In nucleotides, the CDR3 is TGTGCCAGCAGTCTCTACGAGCAGTACTTC. Full variable domain (remainder filled in from reference TRBV28 and TRBJ2-7): DVKVTQSSRYLVKRTGEKVFLECVQDMDHENMFWYRQDPGLGLRLIYFSYDVKMKEKGDIPEGYSVSREKKERFSLILESASTNQTSMYLCASSLYEQYFGPGTRLTVT.